This T cell receptor beta chain was found in a study of cytomegalovirus exposure and HLA in healthy donors. General study findings and limits: Later analysis associated a missense DCLRE1C variant with TCR beta V- and J-gene trimming. Earlier results showed most TCR beta V segments being productive about 87% or about 30% of the time. A few V segments could not be told apart, such as TRBV6-2 and TRBV6-3, and were left out. Many donors carried some public TCRs, although rarity characterized most TCR sequences.

A word on this clone: Its antigen remains unidentified.

The length of the CDR3 is 14 residues. Per the germline V gene, CDR1 is SNHLY and CDR2 is FYNNEI. V lost 5 bases and J lost 5; bases outside the gene matches: 3. 13 Jbeta primers and 60 Vbeta primers were used for the PCR. Here immunoSEQ multiplex PCR was the method, and the copy in TCRdb shows in-frame clones only, minus some. Recorded for this sample: around 130,000 clones. The V and J genes are TRBV2 and TRBJ1-6; the match to TRBD1 covers 7 bases. The TCR sequence derives from a woman in her thirties or forties in good health and CMV-seronegative. The sample consisted of PBMCs. CDR3 loop: CASSRGQNNSPLHF. The CDR3 nucleotides read TGTGCCAGCAGTAGGGGACAGAATAATTCACCCCTCCACTTT.